Listed here is a single T cell receptor beta chain. Libraries were prepared by immunoSEQ multiplex PCR; TCRdb keeps only in-frame clonotypes and omits some of them. Among about 150,000 clones listed, around 84% were seen once. Deletions cut 9 bases from V and 0 bases from J, with 18 bases between. Per germline, CDR1 LNHDA and CDR2 SQIVND (reference sequence). The length of the CDR3 is 16 residues. This record comes from a study of blood T cell repertoires in COVID-19. Looking at the study overall: Both acute and convalescent COVID-19 samples were obtained from the United States, Italy and Spain.

Material for sequencing was peripheral blood. This TCR was recovered from a woman between 50 and 59 years old with acute or convalescent COVID-19. V and J are TRBV19 and TRBJ1-5, with a possible D match to TRBD1 (6 bases). The CDR3 sequence is CASHGRTAYSNQPQHF. The CDR3 DNA is TGTGCCAGCCATGGGCGGACAGCTTATAGCAATCAGCCCCAGCATTTT.